The 31 T cell receptor beta chains in this list originate from one sample, sequenced in a study of post-analysis software for immune sequencing data. Study conclusions and caveats: A few TRBV segments, TRBV5-6, TRBV5-1 and TRBV20-1 among them, were found more frequent in patients than controls.

Prepared libraries of TCR beta cDNA carried unique molecular identifiers. TCRdb redid the calling of the PCR reads with MiXCR, one entry per CDR3 protein. The sample lists 170,000 or so distinct CDR3 sequences; around 30% were seen once. Antigens of these TCRs are unknown. The sequenced sample was blood. The receptors were gathered from a girl aged 10 to 17 with multiple sclerosis.

The V gene is TRBV14, the J gene TRBJ1-1; perhaps TRBD1 as D (6 bases). Per the germline V gene, CDR1 is SGHDN and CDR2 is FVKESK. The CDR3 contains 16 residues. The ends were cut back, 0 bases at V and 2 bases at J, with 13 bases in the middle. The CDR3: CASSQDGGAANTEAFF. DNA of the CDR3: TGTGCCAGCAGCCAAGATGGGGGGGCGGCCAACACTGAAGCTTTCTTT.

This clonotype was observed a few times. CDR3 in DNA: TGTGCCAGCAGTTCGAACAGTAACTATGGCTACACCTTC. Translated, it gives CASSSNSNYGYTF. The chain joins TRBV28 to TRBJ1-2; D gene uncertain. Germline V CDR1 and CDR2: MDHEN, SYDVKM. Trimming removed 4 bases from V and 1 base from J, with 7 bases in between. This CDR3 is 13 amino acids long.

This clonotype was observed at least ten times. V usage is TRBV10-2 and J usage is TRBJ1-5, with D perhaps TRBD1 (5 bases). V was clipped by 0 bases and J by 7 bases, with 16 bases between them. The germline gives CDR1 WSHSY, CDR2 SAAADI. This CDR3 comprises 16 residues. CDR3 amino acids: CASSESFGGLQQPQHF. In DNA, the CDR3 is TGCGCCAGCAGTGAGTCGTTTGGGGGACTGCAGCAGCCCCAGCATTTT.

In its sample, this clonotype was seen many times. The V gene is TRBV28, the J gene TRBJ2-1; D may be TRBD2 (5 bases). Trimming pared 4 bases from V and 3 bases from J, leaving 19 bases between. This CDR3 spans 17 amino acids. Germline assignment: CDR1 MDHEN and CDR2 SYDVKM. The CDR3 DNA is TGTGCCAGCAGTTCGCCTTTTCTAGCACGGGACTACAATGAGCAGTTCTTC. Its translation: CASSSPFLARDYNEQFF.

This clonotype showed up many times. The chain couples TRBV13 to TRBJ2-7; D gene ambiguous. The CDR3 is made up of 14 amino acids. Trimming removed 0 bases from V and 2 bases from J, with 8 bases in between. Looked up from germline, CDR1 is PRHDT and CDR2 is FYEKMQ (reference sequence). CDR3 coding DNA: TGTGCCAGCAGCTTAGGGGACGCTCCCTACGAGCAGTACTTC. It specifies CASSLGDAPYEQYF.

This clonotype occurred many times. The chain joins TRBV20-1 to TRBJ2-5, with D perhaps TRBD2 (6 bases). The length of the CDR3 is 13 residues. V dropped 5 bases and J dropped 2 bases, with 12 bases sitting between them. In germline, CDR1 is DFQATT, CDR2 SNEGSKA (reference sequence). The CDR3 here is CSAPGTQQETQYF. Here the CDR3 DNA reads TGCAGTGCTCCCGGGACTCAACAAGAGACCCAGTACTTC.

The chain employs TRBV2 and TRBJ2-2; 10 bases map to TRBD1. The length of the CDR3 is 17 residues. Germline V gives CDR1 SNHLY, CDR2 FYNNEI. Trimming cost V 6 bases and J 4 bases; bases outside gene matches: 11. This CDR3 is CASSGQGGSRGTGELFF. The DNA of the CDR3 is TGTGCCAGCAGCGGACAGGGGGGGTCGCGTGGCACCGGGGAGCTGTTTTTT.

Details on this clonotype: A much larger clone differs by one base, so this may be a read error. The genes are TRBV5-1 and TRBJ1-1, with D possibly being TRBD1 (5 bases). There are 15 residues in the CDR3. Germline V CDR1 and CDR2: SGHRS, YFSETQ. The CDR3: CASGLLAGTNTEAFF. CDR3 coding DNA: TGCGCCAGCGGCTTGTTAGCTGGGACGAACACTGAAGCTTTCTTT.

A word on this clonotype: A much bigger clone sits one base away, suggesting this may be a read error. The genes are TRBV27 and TRBJ2-1; 11 nucleotides line up with TRBD2. CDR1 is MNHEY, CDR2 SMNVEV, per germline (reference sequence). CDR3 size: 14 residues. Here the CDR3 DNA reads TGTACCAGCAGTTTAGGGACTAGCGGCATAGAGCAGTTCTTC. Residues: CTSSLGTSGIEQFF.

The genes are TRBV20-1 and TRBJ2-1, with 8 positions matching TRBD2. Losses at the gene ends were 3 bases for V and 10 bases for J; bases not matched to a gene: 11. This CDR3 has 14 amino acids. Germline-derived CDR1 and CDR2 are DFQATT and SNEGSKA (reference sequence). The CDR3 nucleotides are TGCAGTGCTAGGGGGTTTGGACTAGCAGACGAGCAGTTCTTC. It specifies CSARGFGLADEQFF.

Note on this clonotype: A much larger clone lies a single base off, so this may be a read error. The chain links TRBV5-1 to TRBJ1-1; D ambiguous. The V gene lost 4 bases and the J gene lost 4 bases, with 14 bases spanning the gap. Germline loops: CDR1 SGHRS, CDR2 YFSETQ. CDR3 size: 14 residues. The CDR3: CASSESSDITEAFF. CDR3 nucleotides: TGCGCCAGCAGCGAATCTTCAGATATCACTGAAGCTTTCTTT.

The chain combines TRBV2 with TRBJ2-3, with D tentatively TRBD1 or TRBD2 (6 bases each). The CDR3 loop spans 18 amino acids. From germline, CDR1 is SNHLY and CDR2 FYNNEI. The V end lost 6 bases, the J end lost 2 bases, and 24 bases lay between the germline ends. The CDR3 loop is CASSRQDRLGRNTDTQYF. The CDR3 nucleotides are TGTGCCAGCAGCCGACAGGACCGACTAGGGCGGAACACAGATACGCAGTATTTT.

The chain recombines TRBV12-3 or TRBV12-4 with TRBJ1-1; D is unresolved. Between the trimmed V and J ends, which lost 6 bases and 7 bases, there was a span of 12 bases. The length of the CDR3 is 12 residues. This CDR3 is CASRPRDFEAFF. DNA of the CDR3: TGTGCCAGCAGACCAAGGGATTTTGAAGCTTTCTTT.

Only a few counts were recorded for this clonotype. The V gene is TRBV20-1, the J gene TRBJ2-7; 8 nucleotides match TRBD2. The CDR3 is 14 amino acids. Germline V gene data show CDR1 as DFQATT and CDR2 as SNEGSKA (reference sequence). Unmatched junction bases numbered 8, after V lost 1 base and J lost 6 bases. CDR3 region: CSARAAGATPEQYF. The CDR3 coding sequence is TGCAGTGCTAGAGCAGCGGGGGCCACTCCCGAGCAGTACTTC.

The rearrangement joins TRBV3-1 to TRBJ2-1; D is undetermined. This CDR3 is built from 15 residues. Germline CDR1 reads LGHDT; CDR2 reads YNNKEL (reference sequence). V lost 4 bases, J lost 0 bases, and 10 bases lay in between. The CDR3 DNA reads TGTGCCAGCAGCCCGATATATTCCTCCTACAATGAGCAGTTCTTC. It codes for CASSPIYSSYNEQFF.

This clonotype was detected only a few times. The chain uses TRBV2 and TRBJ2-5; D gene uncertain. V was trimmed by 1 base and J by 4 bases, leaving 10 bases between them. The length of the CDR3 is 14 residues. Germline loops: CDR1 SNHLY, CDR2 FYNNEI. CDR3 in amino acids: CASSEEVKGETQYF. The CDR3 nucleotides read TGTGCCAGCAGTGAAGAGGTTAAGGGAGAGACCCAGTACTTC.

This sequence joins TRBV7-8 and TRBJ1-2; D is perhaps TRBD1 (6 bases). Germline lookup yields CDR1 SGHVS and CDR2 FQNEAQ. The length of the CDR3 is 17 residues. The germline V and J ends were trimmed by 6 bases and 4 bases, with 24 bases remaining between them. The CDR3 sequence: CASSRGPGHRITYGYTF. In DNA form, the CDR3 reads TGTGCCAGCAGTCGGGGGCCGGGACACCGAATCACCTATGGCTACACCTTC.

The genes are TRBV7-9 and TRBJ1-1; D may be TRBD1 (5 bases). This CDR3 has 16 residues. V lost 5 bases to trimming and J lost 4 bases, with 20 bases between them. The germline V gene has CDR1 SEHNR and CDR2 FQNEAQ (reference sequence). CDR3 protein: CASSVHLRGFRTEAFF. DNA for the CDR3: TGTGCCAGCAGCGTCCATCTGAGGGGATTTCGCACTGAAGCTTTCTTT.

With respect to this clonotype: This CDR3 is missing its conserved last phenylalanine or tryptophan, likely due to a read error. The chain carries TRBV28 and TRBJ2-7; TRBD2 matches at 7 bases. V was clipped by 3 bases and J by 3 bases; unmatched bases: 5. There are 14 residues in the CDR3. The germline V gene has CDR1 MDHEN and CDR2 SYDVKM. In nucleotides, the CDR3 is TGTGCCAGCAGTTTTGCGGGAGTAGGCTACGAGCAGTACTAC. Residues: CASSFAGVGYEQYY.

With respect to this clonotype: A much larger clone sits a single nucleotide away, making a read error possible. The chain carries TRBV12-3 or TRBV12-4 and TRBJ2-7; D gene uncertain. The CDR3 totals 11 residues. V lost 8 bases and J lost 3, with 8 bases in between. DNA of the CDR3: TGTGCCAGCGGTGGCGGCTACGAGCAGTACTTC. Its translation is CASGGGYEQYF.

This clonotype was seen only a few times. The genes are TRBV12-3 or TRBV12-4 and TRBJ2-2, with 13 bases fitting TRBD2. The length of the CDR3 is 15 residues. With 5 bases clipped from V and 7 bases from J, the junction kept 4 bases outside the gene matches. The CDR3 sequence: CASSPGLAGYGELFF. The CDR3 nucleotides are TGTGCCAGCAGTCCGGGACTAGCGGGATACGGGGAGCTGTTTTTT.

This clonotype was recorded at least ten times. J is TRBJ2-7 and V is TRBV5-1; D may be TRBD1 (5 bases). V was cut by 0 bases and J by 3 bases, with 10 bases left in between. The CDR3 is made up of 14 amino acids. Germline V gene lookup returns CDR1 SGHRS and CDR2 YFSETQ. The CDR3 sequence is CASSLGYRSYEQYF. The DNA of the CDR3 is TGCGCCAGCAGCTTGGGATACAGGAGCTACGAGCAGTACTTC.

This clonotype was counted many times. The CDR3 region has the DNA TGCGCCAGCAGCTTGGCGGGGGGGCTATCGGTCGAGCAGTACTTC. Translating gives CASSLAGGLSVEQYF. The chain recombines TRBV5-1 with TRBJ2-7; 8 bases match TRBD2. CDR1 SGHRS and CDR2 YFSETQ come from the germline V gene. This CDR3 comprises 15 residues. The junction had 8 bases not matched to a gene; V was cut back by 0 bases and J by 6 bases. Full variable domain (remainder filled in from reference TRBV5-1 and TRBJ2-7): KAGVTQTPRYLIKTRGQQVTLSCSPISGHRSVSWYQQTPGQGLQFLFEYFSETQRNKGNFPGRFSGRQFSNSRSEMNVSTLELGDSALYLCASSLAGGLSVEQYFGPGTRLTVT.

Note on this clonotype: A much larger clone sits a single nucleotide away, making a read error possible. The chain joins TRBV7-2 to TRBJ2-1; D may be TRBD1 (6 bases). V was pared by 5 bases and J by 12 bases, with 14 bases between. This CDR3 spans 12 amino acids. CDR1 SGHTA and CDR2 FQGNSA come from the germline V gene. The CDR3 region is CASSVPRGGQFF. CDR3 DNA: TGTGCCAGCAGCGTTCCCCGAGGGGGGCAGTTCTTC.

J is TRBJ1-4 and V is TRBV29-1; 7 nucleotides align to TRBD1. Trimming at V came to 6 bases and at J to 10 bases, leaving 17 bases not matched to a gene. The germline V gene encodes CDR1 SQVTM and CDR2 ANQGSEA. The CDR3 is 15 amino acids. As DNA, the CDR3 is TGCAGCGTCGGGTCCGGTACAGGGGTGGGGGTAAAACTGTTTTTT. This codes for CSVGSGTGVGVKLFF.

CDR3 nucleotides: TGCGCCAGCAGCCCCGATACGAACACTGAAGCTTTCTTT. Protein: CASSPDTNTEAFF. The chain joins TRBV5-1 to TRBJ1-1; D gene unclear. The CDR3 is 13 residues long. Germline assignment: CDR1 SGHRS and CDR2 YFSETQ. V lost 4 bases, J lost 1 base, and 8 bases lay in between.

As regards this clonotype: A read error may account for a junction end that differs from germline. The chain recombines TRBV13 with TRBJ2-1; weak D call: TRBD2 (5 bases). Germline CDR1 reads PRHDT; CDR2 reads FYEKMQ (reference sequence). The CDR3 has 16 amino acids. The DNA of the CDR3 is TGTACCAGCAGCCTTCGAGGGCCTTCGTCCTACAATGAGCAGTTCTTC. This translates into CTSSLRGPSSYNEQFF.

This clonotype was seen many times. CDR3 protein: CASTPLSQGTTYGYTF. The CDR3 bases are TGTGCCAGCACCCCCCTTAGTCAGGGGACCACCTATGGCTACACCTTC. This sequence joins TRBV6-5 and TRBJ1-2; the D gene is possibly TRBD1 (6 bases). V lost 7 bases to trimming and J lost 4 bases, with 22 bases between them. Germline V gene data show CDR1 as MNHEY and CDR2 as SVGAGI. The CDR3 is 16 residues long.

This chain joins TRBV2 and TRBJ1-1; the match to TRBD1 covers 8 bases. The trim removed 7 bases at V and 7 bases at J, leaving 11 bases unmatched. The CDR3 runs to 14 residues. Per the germline V gene, CDR1 is SNHLY and CDR2 is FYNNEI. CDR3 protein: CASTPPGRGLEAFF. In DNA, the CDR3 is TGTGCCAGCACCCCGCCTGGCAGGGGGCTTGAAGCTTTCTTT.

Of note for this clonotype: A far larger clone is off by one base, so a read error is likely. V gene TRBV7-7 combines with J gene TRBJ2-1; D gene ambiguous. CDR1 is SSHAT, CDR2 FNYEAQ, per germline (reference sequence). CDR3 length: 13 residues. The germline V and J ends were trimmed by 5 bases and 4 bases, with 9 bases remaining between them. DNA for the CDR3: TGTGCCAGCAGCCCAAGTCCTTACAATGAGCAGTTCTTC. It codes for CASSPSPYNEQFF.

This clonotype was observed at least ten times. The rearrangement joins TRBV10-3 to TRBJ2-3; D gene uncertain. This CDR3 region has 15 residues. CDR1 is ENHRY, CDR2 SYGVKD, per germline. The V and J ends lost 5 bases and 3 bases respectively, with 15 bases between them. CDR3 nucleotide sequence: TGTGCCATCAGTATCCAAGGTTGGGAAACAGATACGCAGTATTTT. This sequence encodes CAISIQGWETDTQYF.